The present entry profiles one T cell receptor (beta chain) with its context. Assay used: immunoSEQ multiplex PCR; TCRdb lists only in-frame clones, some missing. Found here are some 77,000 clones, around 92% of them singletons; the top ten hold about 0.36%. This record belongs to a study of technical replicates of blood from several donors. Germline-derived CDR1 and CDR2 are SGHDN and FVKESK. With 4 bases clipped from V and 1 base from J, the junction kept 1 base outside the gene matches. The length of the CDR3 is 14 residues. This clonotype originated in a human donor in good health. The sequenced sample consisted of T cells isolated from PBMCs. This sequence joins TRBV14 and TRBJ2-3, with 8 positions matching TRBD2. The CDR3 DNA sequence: TGTGCCAGCAGCCCGACTAGCGGCACAGATACGCAGTATTTT. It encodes CASSPTSGTDTQYF.